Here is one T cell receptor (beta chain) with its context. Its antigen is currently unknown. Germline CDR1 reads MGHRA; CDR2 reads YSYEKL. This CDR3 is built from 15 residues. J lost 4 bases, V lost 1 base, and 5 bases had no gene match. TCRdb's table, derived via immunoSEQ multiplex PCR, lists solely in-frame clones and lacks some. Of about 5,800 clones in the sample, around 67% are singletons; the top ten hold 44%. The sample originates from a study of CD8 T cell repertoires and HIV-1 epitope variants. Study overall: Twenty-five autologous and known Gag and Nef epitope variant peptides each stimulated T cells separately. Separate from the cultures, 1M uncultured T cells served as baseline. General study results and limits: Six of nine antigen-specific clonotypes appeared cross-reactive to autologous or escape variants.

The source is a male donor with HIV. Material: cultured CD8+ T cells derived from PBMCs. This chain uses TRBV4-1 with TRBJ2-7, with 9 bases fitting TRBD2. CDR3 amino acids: CASSQVSGSGYEQYF. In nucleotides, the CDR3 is TGCGCCAGCAGCCAAGTTAGCGGGAGTGGTTACGAGCAGTACTTC.